These T cell receptor beta chains were read from a single sample in a study of blood T cell repertoires in COVID-19. The method was immunoSEQ multiplex PCR; TCRdb's version includes in-frame clones alone and lacks a portion of them. Of around 110,000 clones listed, approximately 84% are singletons. Sequenced sample: peripheral blood. The source of these receptors is a man between 65 and 85 years old with active or convalescent COVID-19. Each CDR3 is given with its conserved first and last residue. D genes are given only for firm matches. Expanded clones get a size class; other rows say once, few or many, or leave the size out.

TRBV6-2/TRBV6-3	-	TRBJ2-2	-	CASSYSPWEAANTGELFF	TGTGCCAGCAGTTACTCCCCCTGGGAGGCCGCGAACACCGGGGAGCTGTTTTTT
TRBV7-2	-	TRBJ1-6	-	CASRLRQALGSPLHF	TGTGCCAGCAGACTGCGACAGGCACTCGGGTCACCCCTCCACTTT
TRBV7-3	-	TRBJ2-7	-	CASSLTGSSYEQYF	TGTGCCAGCAGCTTAACGGGCAGCTCCTACGAGCAGTACTTC
TRBV5-6	TRBD1	TRBJ2-1	-	CASSLADRNEQFF	TGTGCCAGCAGCTTGGCGGACAGGAATGAGCAGTTCTTC
TRBV5-4	TRBD1	TRBJ2-7	-	CASSLGSGQVSYEQYF	TGTGCCAGCAGCTTGGGGTCGGGACAGGTCTCCTACGAGCAGTACTTC
TRBV7-2	-	TRBJ1-2	-	CASSWGVESGYTF	TGTGCCAGCAGCTGGGGCGTTGAGTCAGGCTACACCTTC
TRBV11-3	TRBD1	TRBJ2-7	-	CASRSQGYEQYF	TGTGCCAGCAGATCACAGGGGTACGAGCAGTACTTC
TRBV9	-	TRBJ2-1	-	CASSVASSYNEQFF	TGTGCCAGCAGCGTAGCGAGCTCCTACAATGAGCAGTTCTTC
TRBV6-5	-	TRBJ2-7	-	CASSPPGGSYEQYF	TGTGCCAGCTCCCCTCCGGGGGGCAGCTACGAGCAGTACTTC
TRBV19	TRBD1	TRBJ1-1	once	CASSPGTEPNTEAFF	TGTGCCAGTAGCCCCGGGACAGAGCCGAACACTGAAGCTTTCTTT